Below, 27 T cell receptor beta chains from the same sample are listed, as sequenced in a study of cytomegalovirus exposure and HLA in healthy donors. Primers for the PCR totalled 60 Vbeta and 13 Jbeta. Measured with immunoSEQ multiplex PCR; TCRdb has only the in-frame clones, and not every one. Of 120,000 or so clones listed, more than 70% are singletons. The source material was PBMCs. These receptors were taken from a human donor in good health.

This chain uses TRBV2 with TRBJ1-1, with a tentative D call TRBD1 (6 bases). In germline, CDR1 is SNHLY, CDR2 FYNNEI. The CDR3 length is 14 residues. Between the trimmed V and J ends, which lost 6 bases and 4 bases, there was a span of 15 bases. The chain's CDR3 is CASRGGREATEAFF. The CDR3 DNA is TGTGCCAGCAGGGGGGGGCGGGAGGCCACTGAAGCTTTCTTT.

Comments on this clone: Other DNA variants within this sample encode the same CDR3. The chain's CDR3 is CSASGETQYF. The CDR3 nucleotides read TGCAGTGCCAGCGGGGAGACCCAGTACTTC. The chain is built from TRBV20-1 and TRBJ2-5; D might be TRBD2 (6 bases). The germline V gene has CDR1 DFQATT and CDR2 SNEGSKA (reference sequence). V lost 6 bases, J lost 5 bases, and 7 bases lay in between. CDR3 length: 10 residues.

The chain combines TRBV27 with TRBJ1-3; D gene ambiguous. Germline V lookup: CDR1 MNHEY, CDR2 SMNVEV (reference sequence). V lost 2 bases, J lost 0 bases, and 17 bases lay in between. The CDR3 spans 18 residues. This CDR3 is CASSLLSKTRGSGNTIYF. Written as DNA, the CDR3 is TGTGCCAGCAGTTTACTTTCAAAGACTCGGGGCTCTGGAAACACCATATATTTT.

This clone was seen a single time. This sequence joins TRBV5-4 and TRBJ1-1, with 8 bases fitting TRBD1. Germline assignment: CDR1 SGHNT and CDR2 YYREEE (reference sequence). J gave up 4 bases and V 7 bases, and 3 bases lay outside the gene matches. The CDR3 has 12 residues. CDR3 coding DNA: TGTGCCAGCGCGCAGGGGGCCACTGAAGCTTTCTTT. It encodes CASAQGATEAFF.

The chain joins TRBV6-1 to TRBJ1-1; no reliable D call. CDR1 MNHNS and CDR2 SASEGT come from the germline V gene. The germline V and J ends were trimmed by 8 bases and 4 bases, with 8 bases remaining between them. The CDR3 is 11 residues long. The CDR3 nucleotides read TGTGCCAGCGCGCGTGGCACTGAAGCTTTCTTT. Its translation: CASARGTEAFF.

This clone turned up a few times. The chain recombines TRBV19 with TRBJ1-1; unclear D gene. With 6 bases removed from V and 8 bases from J, the gap between germline ends came to 10 bases. Germline CDR1 reads LNHDA; CDR2 reads SQIVND (reference sequence). The CDR3 sequence is 11 residues long. CDR3 in amino acids: CASSLSREAFF. The CDR3 DNA follows: TGTGCCAGTAGCCTATCACGCGAAGCTTTCTTT.

The chain couples TRBV27 to TRBJ1-2; D is perhaps TRBD1 (6 bases). V was clipped by 6 bases and J by 5 bases, with 22 bases between them. CDR1 and CDR2 from the germline V gene are MNHEY and SMNVEV (reference sequence). This CDR3 spans 16 amino acids. DNA of the CDR3: TGTGCCAGCAGCACAAGGACAGTAACCAAACTATATGGCTACACCTTC. It yields the protein CASSTRTVTKLYGYTF.

The chain carries TRBV19 and TRBJ1-3; 7 positions match TRBD1. The CDR3 length is 17 residues. The germline V gene encodes CDR1 LNHDA and CDR2 SQIVND (reference sequence). J lost 0 bases, V lost 6 bases, and 11 bases had no gene match. The DNA for the CDR3 is TGTGCCAGTAGGGTAACACCGACAGGGCTCTCTGGAAACACCATATATTTT. It encodes CASRVTPTGLSGNTIYF. Supplemented by reference TRBV19 and TRBJ1-3, the full variable domain reads DGGITQSPKYLFRKEGQNVTLSCEQNLNHDAMYWYRQDPGQGLRLIYYSQIVNDFQKGDIAEGYSVSREKKESFPLTVTSAQKNPTAFYLCASRVTPTGLSGNTIYFGEGSWLTVV.

The chain uses TRBV6-1 and TRBJ2-5; TRBD2 matches at 10 bases. Germline CDR1 is MNHNS and CDR2 is SASEGT. With 5 bases clipped from V and 6 bases from J, the junction kept 9 bases outside the gene matches. The CDR3 runs to 15 residues. The CDR3 loop is CASSQSTSGEKTQYF. The CDR3 DNA reads as TGTGCCAGCAGTCAAAGCACTAGCGGGGAAAAGACCCAGTACTTC.

The gene calls are TRBV1 and TRBJ1-5; whether TRBD1, the table's D call, matches the DNA was not checked. TRBV1 is deemed a pseudogene. The CDR3 runs to 15 residues. CDR3 sequence reads: CTSSQDQQYNQPQHF. The DNA for the CDR3 is TGCACCAGCAGCCAAGATCAACAGTATAATCAGCCCCAGCATTTT.

Only a few counts were recorded for this clone. In DNA, the CDR3 is TGCGCCAGCAGTGGGGGACAGACCTACGAGCAGTACTTC. As protein: CASSGGQTYEQYF. The chain carries TRBV10-2 and TRBJ2-7, with 7 bases identical to TRBD1. Trimming at V came to 4 bases and at J to 2 bases, leaving 2 bases not matched to a gene. Germline loops: CDR1 WSHSY, CDR2 SAAADI. This CDR3 is 13 amino acids long.

This rearrangement joins TRBV5-6 to TRBJ2-1; D unclear. CDR1 and CDR2 (germline): SGHDT, YYEEEE. CDR3 length: 12 residues. V was trimmed by 4 bases and J by 8 bases, leaving 10 bases between them. The chain's CDR3 is CASSDLGDEQFF. CDR3 in DNA: TGTGCCAGCAGCGATCTGGGCGATGAGCAGTTCTTC.

This chain uses TRBV4-1 with TRBJ2-3; 7 nucleotides align to TRBD1. Germline trimming cut 2 bases from V and 3 bases from J; bases unmatched to any gene: 5. CDR1 is MGHRA and CDR2 is YSYEKL in the germline V gene. The length of the CDR3 is 15 residues. The CDR3 sequence: CASSQQGVRTDTQYF. DNA of the CDR3: TGCGCCAGCAGCCAACAGGGGGTGAGGACAGATACGCAGTATTTT.

Written as DNA, the CDR3 is TGTGCCAGCAGCCGGGGGACAGGGGGCTCCTACAATGAGCAGTTCTTC. Amino acids: CASSRGTGGSYNEQFF. The chain has TRBV7-9 and TRBJ2-1; 11 bases line up with TRBD1. Looked up from germline, CDR1 is SEHNR and CDR2 is FQNEAQ (reference sequence). The CDR3 is 16 residues long. The V and J ends lost 5 bases and 0 bases, in that order; junction bases with no gene match: 3.

The CDR3 spells CASSAKDRAGGPGETQYF. CDR3 nucleotides: TGTGCCAGCAGCGCTAAGGATCGAGCGGGGGGGCCAGGGGAGACCCAGTACTTC. V gene TRBV27 combines with J gene TRBJ2-5, with TRBD2 identical over 10 bases. Trimming took 6 bases from V and 5 from J; bases not matched to a gene: 18. Germline CDR1 is MNHEY and CDR2 is SMNVEV (reference sequence). This CDR3 is 18 amino acids long.

This sequence joins TRBV7-9 and TRBJ2-7; 8 positions match TRBD1. The CDR3 covers 16 residues. The germline V gene encodes CDR1 SEHNR and CDR2 FQNEAQ (reference sequence). V gave up 6 bases and J gave up 3 bases; unmatched junction bases: 13. CDR3 amino acids: CASSTTRGRGLYEQYF. The CDR3 region has the DNA TGTGCCAGCAGTACGACCAGGGGCAGGGGGCTCTACGAGCAGTACTTC. The full variable domain, in which reference TRBV7-9 and TRBJ2-7 provide the parts outside the CDR3, is DTGVSQNPRHKITKRGQNVTFRCDPISEHNRLYWYRQTLGQGPEFLTYFQNEAQLEKSRLLSDRFSAERPKGSFSTLEIQRTEQGDSAMYLCASSTTRGRGLYEQYFGPGTRLTVT.

This clone has only a few counts. The chain combines TRBV27 with TRBJ1-1, with TRBD1 matching 8 bases. Trimming took 5 bases from V and 0 from J; bases not matched to a gene: 5. The CDR3 consists of 15 residues. CDR1 is MNHEY and CDR2 is SMNVEV in the germline V gene (reference sequence). The CDR3 loop is CASSIYRGMNTEAFF. In DNA, the CDR3 is TGTGCCAGCAGTATCTACAGGGGGATGAACACTGAAGCTTTCTTT.

J is TRBJ2-7 and V is TRBV6-5, with 8 nucleotides matching TRBD2. The V and J ends lost 0 bases and 2 bases, in that order; junction bases with no gene match: 6. The CDR3 is 16 residues long. The germline V gene encodes CDR1 MNHEY and CDR2 SVGAGI. Written as DNA, the CDR3 is TGTGCCAGCAGTTACTCAATAGCGGGGTACCCCTACGAGCAGTACTTC. It codes for CASSYSIAGYPYEQYF.

The V and J genes are TRBV6-6 and TRBJ2-3; D is possibly TRBD2 (5 bases). Germline V CDR1 and CDR2: MNHNY, SVGAGI (reference sequence). CDR3 size: 16 residues. Trimming removed 0 bases from V and 0 bases from J, with 10 bases in between. CDR3: CASSYSEVYSTDTQYF. The DNA of the CDR3 is TGTGCCAGCAGTTACTCGGAGGTCTATAGCACAGATACGCAGTATTTT.

The CDR3 loop is CASGSTPGLAGGFTGELFF. The CDR3 region has the DNA TGTGCTAGTGGTTCCACCCCGGGACTAGCGGGGGGGTTCACCGGGGAGCTGTTTTTT. The chain links TRBV12-5 to TRBJ2-2; the match to TRBD2 covers 16 bases. The V gene's germline CDR1 is LGHNT and CDR2 FRNRAP. This CDR3 comprises 19 residues. Germline trimming cut 4 bases from V and 4 bases from J; bases unmatched to any gene: 9.

The genes are TRBV9 and TRBJ1-5; D gene unclear. The CDR3 extends over 13 amino acids. The germline V and J ends were trimmed by 0 bases and 7 bases, with 8 bases remaining between them. CDR1 is SGDLS and CDR2 is YYNGEE in the germline V gene. CDR3 loop: CASSVAGSQPQHF. The CDR3 DNA follows: TGTGCCAGCAGCGTAGCCGGGAGCCAGCCCCAGCATTTT. Variable domain in full (rest from reference TRBV9 and TRBJ1-5): DSGVTQTPKHLITATGQRVTLRCSPRSGDLSVYWYQQSLDQGLQFLIQYYNGEERAKGNILERFSAQQFPDLHSELNLSSLELGDSALYFCASSVAGSQPQHFGDGTRLSIL.

The chain recombines TRBV19 with TRBJ1-6; D remains ambiguous. The CDR3 covers 13 residues. Looked up from germline, CDR1 is LNHDA and CDR2 is SQIVND (reference sequence). V was trimmed by 8 bases and J by 0 bases, leaving 5 bases between them. CDR3 in DNA: TGTGCCAGTCTGAGCTCCTATAATTCACCCCTCCACTTT. Its protein product is CASLSSYNSPLHF.

The chain combines TRBV2 with TRBJ1-2; TRBD1 aligns across 8 bases. The V gene end was trimmed by 6 bases and the J gene end by 8 bases; junction bases not matched to a gene: 11. This CDR3 has 14 residues. Germline loops: CDR1 SNHLY, CDR2 FYNNEI. The CDR3 spells CASRGDRPQGGYTF. Written as DNA, the CDR3 is TGTGCCAGCAGGGGGGACAGGCCTCAGGGAGGCTACACCTTC.

V gene TRBV28 combines with J gene TRBJ1-2; the D is unclear. Germline loops: CDR1 MDHEN, CDR2 SYDVKM. The CDR3 is made up of 12 amino acids. Trimming removed 8 bases from V and 8 bases from J, with 15 bases in between. The CDR3 region has the DNA TGTGCCAGCTCACGGGGAGTCAGGGGCTACACCTTC. This encodes CASSRGVRGYTF.

This chain uses TRBV6-5 with TRBJ1-2, with 12 bases fitting TRBD1. CDR3 length: 13 amino acids. CDR1 and CDR2 from the germline V gene are MNHEY and SVGAGI. J was trimmed by 8 bases and V by 6 bases; bases with no gene match: 4. CDR3 loop: CASRGQGARGYTF. Written as DNA, the CDR3 is TGTGCCAGCAGGGGACAGGGGGCAAGAGGCTACACCTTC.

The CDR3 loop is CASRLATGNEQFF. Here the CDR3 DNA reads TGTGCCAGTAGACTAGCTACCGGCAATGAGCAGTTCTTC. The rearrangement joins TRBV4-2 to TRBJ2-1, with 7 nucleotides matching TRBD2. V dropped 9 bases and J dropped 6; count of bases not matched to a gene: 8. Germline V lookup: CDR1 LGHNA, CDR2 YNFKEQ. This CDR3 is built from 13 residues.

CDR3 loop: CATSGTANTGELFF. CDR3 DNA sequence: TGTGCCACCAGCGGGACAGCGAACACCGGGGAGCTGTTTTTT. This rearrangement joins TRBV15 to TRBJ2-2, with 7 bases matching TRBD1. With V trimmed by 5 bases and J by 0 bases, 0 bases remained unmatched. The germline V gene encodes CDR1 LNHNV and CDR2 YYDKDF (reference sequence). CDR3 length equals 14 residues.